This TCR beta chain is from a study of cytomegalovirus exposure and HLA in healthy donors. Sequencing was performed with immunoSEQ multiplex PCR; in TCRdb, only in-frame clones are kept and a portion is missing. This repertoire shows 150,000 or so clones, about 86% found once; its top ten account for 20% to 25%. The CDR3 has 18 residues. Germline trimming cut 2 bases from V and 1 base from J; bases unmatched to any gene: 10. Looked up from germline, CDR1 is SNHLY and CDR2 is FYNNEI. The sequencing input was PBMCs. The TCR was taken from a man aged 18 to 29 in good health and CMV-seropositive. The chain carries TRBV2 and TRBJ2-2; TRBD1 matches 7 bases. The CDR3 is CASSESGTGVLNTGELFF. The CDR3 DNA reads TGTGCCAGCAGTGAAAGTGGTACAGGGGTCCTGAACACCGGGGAGCTGTTTTTT.